This TCR beta chain was documented in a study of cytomegalovirus exposure and HLA in healthy donors. The study, taken as a whole, reports: Three CMV-associated chains were confirmed in vitro to be specific for CMV antigens. In an earlier analysis, about 90% or about 30%: the productive usage of most TCR beta V segments.

This CDR3 is built from 15 residues. V lost 4 bases, J lost 7 bases, and 9 bases stayed unmatched. Germline CDR1 and CDR2: MRHNA and SNTAGT. The study sampled nominally healthy donors, though unrecorded immune exposures were likely. PCR involved 60 Vbeta and 13 Jbeta primers. Sequenced by immunoSEQ multiplex PCR; TCRdb stores in-frame clones only, minus some. The sample holds about 160,000 clones, 77% seen once. A remark on this clone: What it recognizes is unknown.

This TCR derives from a man aged 50-59 years in good health and CMV-seropositive. The chain employs TRBV6-4 and TRBJ1-4, with 7 bases that match TRBD1. The sample was PBMCs. The CDR3 spells CASSVNDRVGEKLFF. CDR3 coding DNA: TGTGCCAGCAGTGTAAACGACAGGGTTGGTGAAAAACTGTTTTTT.